A selection of T cell receptor beta chains follows, all from one sample in a study of T-cell reconstitution after alpha-beta-depleted transplantation in children. TCRdb reprocessed the PCR reads via MiXCR and lists one record per CDR3 protein. The table shows about 1,000,000 distinct CDR3 sequences, with about 26% occurring only once. Here the sequenced sample was PBMCs, mostly from graft donor cells, taken 360 days after TCRalphabeta/CD19-depleted stem cell transplant. These receptors originate from a boy younger than two who had a stem cell transplant for SCID, so the T cells may come from the graft donor. Both conserved end residues are part of each CDR3. D genes are given only for firm matches. Size is stated for part of the rows, as once, few or many counts, or as a class when the clone is expanded.

j_call clone_size d_call v_call cdr3_nt cdr3_aa
TRBJ1-1 NA NA TRBV20-1 TGCAGTGCTAGTGGTCTTATGGGGGTATACGGTGAAGCTTTCTTT CSASGLMGVYGEAFF
TRBJ2-5 NA NA TRBV19 TGTGCCAGTAGTATTGGACTTACCATAACCCCGGAGACCCAGTACTTC CASSIGLTITPETQYF
TRBJ2-3 many NA TRBV10-3 TGTGCCATCAGGACCTCACAGGGCCCAGATACGCAGTATTTT CAIRTSQGPDTQYF
TRBJ2-4 NA NA TRBV19 TGTGCCAGTAGTATTGGACGTACGGACAAAAACATTCAGTACTTC CASSIGRTDKNIQYF
TRBJ2-1 NA TRBD2 TRBV18 TGTGCCAGCTCACCGCGGACTAGTAGGGACAATGAGCAGTTCTTC CASSPRTSRDNEQFF
TRBJ1-1 NA NA TRBV4-2 TGTGCCAGCAGCCAAGGGGGGCGGAACACTGAAGCTTTCTTT CASSQGGRNTEAFF
TRBJ2-1 few NA TRBV12-3/TRBV12-4 TGTGCCAGCACCGACGCGGGGGCGCGCCGCAATGAGCAGTTCTTC CASTDAGARRNEQFF
TRBJ2-7 NA NA TRBV2 TGTGCCAGCAGTGACCCTGCTTTCCTGACCTACGAGCAGTACTTC CASSDPAFLTYEQYF
TRBJ2-1 many NA TRBV6-5 TGTGCCAGCAGTTACGGGGGGCGGGTGTTCTTC CASSYGGRVFF
TRBJ1-4 once TRBD1 TRBV5-1 TGCGCCAGCAGCTCCTCCGGGACAGGCCAGGAACTGTTTTTT CASSSSGTGQELFF
TRBJ2-1 NA NA TRBV6-2/TRBV6-3 TGTGCCAGCAGTTACTCTAGACAGATGTACAATGAGCAGTTCTTC CASSYSRQMYNEQFF
TRBJ1-6 NA TRBD1 TRBV7-2 TGTGCCAGCAGCCGTATGGGACAGGGTATTGGTTCACCCCTCCACTTT CASSRMGQGIGSPLHF
TRBJ2-3 few NA TRBV12-3/TRBV12-4 TGTGCCAGCAGTTTAGCGGCTAGCGAAAGCCCCAATACGCAGTATTTT CASSLAASESPNTQYF
TRBJ2-5 NA NA TRBV7-2 TGTGCCAGCAGCGGGGACCTACGTTCCCAGTACTTC CASSGDLRSQYF
TRBJ2-1 NA TRBD1 TRBV20-1 TGCAGTGCTAGAGCCCAGACAGGGGTCACCTACAATGAGCAGTTCTTC CSARAQTGVTYNEQFF
TRBJ2-1 many NA TRBV7-2 TGTGCCAGCAGCTTAGCATTCATCGAGCCCCGGTACAATGAGCAGTTCTTC CASSLAFIEPRYNEQFF
TRBJ2-5 few TRBD2 TRBV5-1 TGCGCCAGCAGCTTGGGACTAGCGGGGGGGTCGCTGGGGGAGACCCAGTACTTC CASSLGLAGGSLGETQYF
TRBJ2-1 few NA TRBV5-6 TGTGCCAGCAGCTTGGTACGGCTCCTTCGCTACAATGAGCAGTTCTTC CASSLVRLLRYNEQFF
TRBJ1-3 NA NA TRBV28 TGTGCCAGCAGTACCCGACGCCTCTCTGGAAACACCATATATTTT CASSTRRLSGNTIYF
TRBJ2-7 few NA TRBV5-1 TGCGCCAGCAGCTTGGCCGGGGGCCTGCAGTACTTC CASSLAGGLQYF
TRBJ2-5 few NA TRBV5-5 TGTGCCAGCAGCTTGGCCGATCTGGGTCTACAAGAGACCCAGTACTTC CASSLADLGLQETQYF
TRBJ2-1 NA TRBD2 TRBV29-1 TGCAGCGTTGAAGATGGGACTAGCTACAATGAGCAGTTCTTC CSVEDGTSYNEQFF
TRBJ2-3 few NA TRBV20-1 TGCAGTACCCGGGGGACTAGCACAGATACGCAGTATTTT CSTRGTSTDTQYF
TRBJ2-7 NA NA TRBV6-5 TGTGCCAGCAGTTATACTACAGGGAACGAGCAGTACTTC CASSYTTGNEQYF
TRBJ2-2 once NA TRBV29-1 TGCAGCGTTGAAAAGCGAGTCACCGGGGAGCTGTTTTTT CSVEKRVTGELFF
TRBJ2-1 NA NA TRBV11-1 TGTGCCAGCAGCGGACGGTGGGGGATAAATGAGCAGTTCTTC CASSGRWGINEQFF
TRBJ2-1 NA TRBD2 TRBV29-1 TGCAGCGTTGAGCGGGGGGGATACAATGAGCAGTTCTTC CSVERGGYNEQFF
TRBJ1-3 few TRBD1 TRBV20-1 TGCAGTGCTGGGGACAGGGGCACTGGAAACACCATATATTTT CSAGDRGTGNTIYF
TRBJ1-1 NA NA TRBV23-1 TGCGCCAGCCCCTCGGCAAGAAACACTGAAGCTTTCTTT CASPSARNTEAFF
TRBJ2-5 NA TRBD1 TRBV12-3/TRBV12-4 TGTGCCAGCAGTCGGACAGGGGGCTTGATGAGGCAAGAGACCCAGTACTTC CASSRTGGLMRQETQYF
TRBJ2-7 NA TRBD1 TRBV7-3 TGTGCCAGCAGCTTAAGGGGGGACAGGGCTACCTACGAGCAGTACTTC CASSLRGDRATYEQYF
TRBJ2-1 NA NA TRBV11-2 TGTGCCAGCAGCCGCACAATCAGCAACAATGAGCAGTTCTTC CASSRTISNNEQFF
TRBJ1-1 NA NA TRBV20-1 TGCAGTGCTAGAACACCGACTGAAGCTTTCTTT CSARTPTEAFF
TRBJ2-3 NA NA TRBV20-1 TGCAGTGCTGGCCCCCGGAGCGGACGAGGCACAGATACGCAGTATTTT CSAGPRSGRGTDTQYF
TRBJ2-2 NA NA TRBV7-6 TGTGCCAGCAGCGGCAGGGTCGGGGAGCTGTTTTTT CASSGRVGELFF
TRBJ1-2 few TRBD1 TRBV7-2 TGTGCCAGCAGCTTAGGAGGGACAGGGGGGACCTATGGCTACACCTTC CASSLGGTGGTYGYTF
TRBJ2-7 NA NA TRBV5-1 TGCGCCAGCAGCGAGAGGGAGTCATACGAGCAGTACTTC CASSERESYEQYF
TRBJ2-1 NA NA TRBV7-2 TGTGCCAGCAGCCAGCGGAGGGGGAACTACAATGAGCAGTTCTTC CASSQRRGNYNEQFF
TRBJ2-1 few NA TRBV27 TGTGCCAGCAGTTTAAGGTCCAGGGATGCTGAGCAGTTCTTC CASSLRSRDAEQFF
TRBJ2-4 NA NA TRBV28 TGTGCCAGCAGTGAAAATACTTTAGCCAAAAACATTCAGTACTTC CASSENTLAKNIQYF
TRBJ1-2 NA NA TRBV7-9 TGTGCCAGCAGCTTAGACGAGGGCTACACCTTC CASSLDEGYTF
TRBJ1-4 few TRBD1 TRBV29-1 TGCAGCGTCAGGGGGACTAATGAAAAACTGTTTTTT CSVRGTNEKLFF
TRBJ1-1 few NA TRBV5-1 TGCGCCAGCAGCCCCGGGGATATAAACACTGAAGCTTTCTTT CASSPGDINTEAFF
TRBJ2-6 NA TRBD2 TRBV29-1 TGCAGCGCCGCAAGCGGGGCTGGGGCCAACGTCCTGACTTTC CSAASGAGANVLTF
TRBJ2-2 few TRBD2 TRBV7-9 TGTGCCAGCAGCCAGATGCCAGGGAGGGTCGCCGGGGAGCTGTTTTTT CASSQMPGRVAGELFF
TRBJ2-2 NA NA TRBV28 TGTGCCAGCAGCGGGAGGACAGGCCTAGGGACCGGGGAGCTGTTTTTT CASSGRTGLGTGELFF